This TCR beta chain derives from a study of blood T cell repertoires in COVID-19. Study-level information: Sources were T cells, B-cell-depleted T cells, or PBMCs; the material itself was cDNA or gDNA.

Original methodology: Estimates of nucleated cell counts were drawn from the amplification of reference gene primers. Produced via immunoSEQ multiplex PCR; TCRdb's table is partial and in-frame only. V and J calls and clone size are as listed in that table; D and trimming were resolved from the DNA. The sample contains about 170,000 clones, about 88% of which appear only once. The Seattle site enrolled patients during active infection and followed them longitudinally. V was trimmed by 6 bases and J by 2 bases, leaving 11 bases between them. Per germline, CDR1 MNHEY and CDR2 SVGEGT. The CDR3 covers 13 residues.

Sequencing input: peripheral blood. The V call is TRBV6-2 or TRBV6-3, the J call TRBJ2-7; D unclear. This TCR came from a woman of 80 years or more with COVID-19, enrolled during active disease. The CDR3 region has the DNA TGTGCCAGCAGCGAGACTGGCCCCTACGAGCAGTACTTC. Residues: CASSETGPYEQYF.